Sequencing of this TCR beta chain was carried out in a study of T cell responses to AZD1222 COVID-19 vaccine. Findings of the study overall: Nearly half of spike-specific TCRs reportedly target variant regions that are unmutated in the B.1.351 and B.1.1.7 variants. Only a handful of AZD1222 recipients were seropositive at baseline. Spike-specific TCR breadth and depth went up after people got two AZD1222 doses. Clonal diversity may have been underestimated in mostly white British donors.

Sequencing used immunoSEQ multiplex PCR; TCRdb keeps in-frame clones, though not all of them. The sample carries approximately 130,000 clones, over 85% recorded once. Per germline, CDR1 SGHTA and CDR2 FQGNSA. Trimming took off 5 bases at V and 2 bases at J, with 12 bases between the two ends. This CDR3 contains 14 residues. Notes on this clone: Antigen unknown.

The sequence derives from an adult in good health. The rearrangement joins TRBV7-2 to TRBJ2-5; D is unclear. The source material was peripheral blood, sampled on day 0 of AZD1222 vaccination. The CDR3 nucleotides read TGTGCCAGCAGCCCTTCCCGGGCACAAGAGACCCAGTACTTC. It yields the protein CASSPSRAQETQYF. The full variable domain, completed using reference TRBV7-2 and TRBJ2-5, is GAGVSQSPSNKVTEKGKDVELRCDPISGHTALYWYRQSLGQGLEFLIYFQGNSAPDKSGLPSDRFSAERTGGSVSTLTIQRTQQEDSAVYLCASSPSRAQETQYFGPGTRLLVL.